These 12 T cell receptor beta chains share one sample of origin, sequenced in a study of T cells in pancreatic ductal adenocarcinoma. Sequencing used immunoSEQ multiplex PCR; TCRdb keeps in-frame clones, though not all of them. The top ten clones hold about 5.6% of a sample with just under 5,000 clones, 70% to 90% of them seen once. Surgery without prior neoadjuvant therapy was the treatment of the selected pancreatic ductal adenocarcinoma patients. Sequencing was carried out using pancreatic tumor tissue. The source is a human donor with pancreatic ductal adenocarcinoma.

This rearrangement joins TRBV5-6 to TRBJ2-7; D remains unclear. The CDR3 loop spans 15 amino acids. V lost 0 bases, J lost 0 bases, and 10 bases lay in between. Germline CDR1 reads SGHDT; CDR2 reads YYEEEE. The CDR3 DNA is TGTGCCAGCAGCTTGGGGCGGCCCAGCTCCTACGAGCAGTACTTC. Encoded protein: CASSLGRPSSYEQYF.

The chain is built from TRBV18 and TRBJ2-4; D is possibly TRBD1 (5 bases). Germline V gives CDR1 KGHSH, CDR2 LQKENI. The CDR3 is 15 residues long. Trimming removed 4 bases from V and 1 base from J, with 11 bases in between. This CDR3 is CASSQGLGAKNIQYF. CDR3 nucleotides: TGTGCCAGCTCACAGGGGTTGGGGGCCAAAAACATTCAGTACTTC.

V is TRBV9 and J is TRBJ2-1, with 7 bases matching TRBD1. V was clipped by 4 bases and J by 5 bases; unmatched bases: 12. The CDR3 is 16 residues long. Germline V gene sequence: CDR1 SGDLS, CDR2 YYNGEE. CDR3 sequence: CASSTQRGTDHNEQFF. CDR3 in DNA: TGTGCCAGCAGCACCCAGAGGGGGACAGACCACAATGAGCAGTTCTTC.

This clone was observed a single time. This chain uses TRBV5-1 with TRBJ2-7; 8 bases agree with TRBD1. CDR1 is SGHRS and CDR2 is YFSETQ in the germline V gene. CDR3 length equals 15 residues. V lost 5 bases and J lost 1; bases outside the gene matches: 8. CDR3 region: CASRWGTGVSYEQYF. The CDR3 DNA reads TGCGCCAGCAGATGGGGGACAGGAGTTTCCTACGAGCAGTACTTC.

V and J are TRBV11-2 and TRBJ1-5, with 8 bases fitting TRBD1. There are 15 residues in the CDR3. Per germline, CDR1 SGHAT and CDR2 FQNNGV. V dropped 1 base and J dropped 4; count of bases not matched to a gene: 3. CDR3 nucleotide sequence: TGTGCCAGCAGCTTAGGGACAGGGCCGAATCAGCCCCAGCATTTT. This translates into CASSLGTGPNQPQHF.

This clone appeared a single time. This chain uses TRBV15 with TRBJ2-3; a possible D gene is TRBD2 (6 bases). Germline CDR1 is LNHNV and CDR2 is YYDKDF (reference sequence). V dropped 3 bases and J dropped 4 bases, with 11 bases sitting between them. This CDR3 spans 14 amino acids. CDR3 sequence reads: CATSRRLGADTQYF. CDR3 in DNA: TGTGCCACCAGCAGGAGACTAGGGGCAGATACGCAGTATTTT.

The chain links TRBV18 to TRBJ2-7; a possible D gene is TRBD1 (5 bases). Trimming stripped 4 bases from V and 1 base from J, with 8 bases between. In germline, CDR1 is KGHSH, CDR2 LQKENI. The CDR3 covers 13 residues. This CDR3 reads CASSRDSSYEQYF. The CDR3 DNA sequence: TGTGCCAGCTCACGCGACAGTTCCTACGAGCAGTACTTC.

The gene calls are TRBV7-6 and TRBJ2-5, with 13 bases lining up with TRBD2. The germline V gene has CDR1 SGHVS and CDR2 FNYEAQ. There are 15 residues in the CDR3. The V gene end was trimmed by 1 base and the J gene end by 6 bases; junction bases not matched to a gene: 2. The CDR3 reads CASSLVGTSGKTQYF. The CDR3, as DNA: TGTGCCAGCAGCTTAGTCGGGACTAGCGGGAAGACCCAGTACTTC. The full variable domain, completed using reference TRBV7-6 and TRBJ2-5, is GAGVSQSPRYKVTKRGQDVALRCDPISGHVSLYWYRQALGQGPEFLTYFNYEAQQDKSGLPNDRFSAERPEGSISTLTIQRTEQRDSAMYRCASSLVGTSGKTQYFGPGTRLLVL.

The chain is built from TRBV7-9 and TRBJ1-4; 7 nucleotides align to TRBD1. Germline CDR1 is SEHNR and CDR2 is FQNEAQ (reference sequence). Trimming at V came to 5 bases and at J to 4 bases, leaving 10 bases not matched to a gene. The CDR3 contains 16 residues. Written as DNA, the CDR3 is TGTGCCAGCAGCATCGGGGGGACAGCCTATAATGAAAAACTGTTTTTT. Amino acids: CASSIGGTAYNEKLFF.

The rearrangement uses TRBV4-1 and TRBJ1-1; tentatively, D is TRBD1 (6 bases). Trimming left V 4 bases short and J 1 base short, with 16 bases between. The CDR3 is made up of 16 amino acids. CDR1 is MGHRA and CDR2 is YSYEKL in the germline V gene. The DNA of the CDR3 is TGCGCCAGCAGCCTTGGGCCACCGGGACAGAACACTGAAGCTTTCTTT. Protein: CASSLGPPGQNTEAFF.

V and J are TRBV6-6 and TRBJ2-6; a weak D match, TRBD1 (6 bases). Germline V lookup: CDR1 MNHNY, CDR2 SVGAGI (reference sequence). This CDR3 has 15 amino acids. Deletions cut 5 bases from V and 1 base from J, with 9 bases between. The CDR3 spells CASSRTDSGANVLTF. The DNA of the CDR3 is TGTGCCAGCAGTCGGACAGATTCTGGGGCCAACGTCCTGACTTTC.

The table lists this clone with a few counts. The chain joins TRBV11-2 to TRBJ2-1, with D possibly being TRBD1 or TRBD2 (6 bases each). Trimming pared 5 bases from V and 6 bases from J, leaving 11 bases between. Germline CDR1 and CDR2: SGHAT and FQNNGV. The CDR3 totals 13 residues. The CDR3 DNA is TGTGCCAGCAGCCTAGGAGGGGGCAATGAGCAGTTCTTC. Protein sequence: CASSLGGGNEQFF. Together with reference TRBV11-2 and TRBJ2-1, the CDR3 gives the full variable domain: EAGVAQSPRYKIIEKRQSVAFWCNPISGHATLYWYQQILGQGPKLLIQFQNNGVVDDSQLPKDRFSAERLKGVDSTLKIQPAKLEDSAVYLCASSLGGGNEQFFGPGTRLTVL.